These 17 T cell receptor beta chains were all obtained from the same sample, sequenced in a study of cytomegalovirus exposure and HLA in healthy donors. The primer mix had 60 Vbeta and 13 Jbeta primers. Using immunoSEQ multiplex PCR, the repertoire was profiled, and TCRdb retains in-frame clones only, with some absent. Here the sample table reports approximately 170,000 clones. Specimen: PBMCs. The receptors were sampled from a woman in her late teens or twenties in good health and CMV-seropositive.

The CDR3 nucleotides are TGCGCCAGCAGCCACTCACCGGGACAGGGAAGAACTAATGGCTACACCTTC. It specifies CASSHSPGQGRTNGYTF. The rearrangement joins TRBV4-1 to TRBJ1-2, with TRBD1 matching over 9 bases. CDR3 length: 17 residues. The germline CDR1 and CDR2 sequences are MGHRA and YSYEKL. V dropped 3 bases and J dropped 6; count of bases not matched to a gene: 14.

CDR3 loop: CASSVGGIFTEAFF. The CDR3 region has the DNA TGTGCCAGCAGCGTAGGAGGGATTTTCACTGAAGCTTTCTTT. The chain employs TRBV7-2 and TRBJ1-1, with D uncertain. This CDR3 spans 14 amino acids. Trimming cost V 5 bases and J 4 bases, with 14 bases left between them. Germline values: CDR1 SGHTA, CDR2 FQGNSA.

The chain recombines TRBV7-9 with TRBJ2-3; D uncertain. The germline V gene encodes CDR1 SEHNR and CDR2 FQNEAQ (reference sequence). V was shortened by 1 base and J by 2 bases, with 10 bases between the two germline ends. The CDR3 runs 15 residues. In DNA form, the CDR3 reads TGTGCCAGCAGCTTAGACCTAAGTAACACAGATACGCAGTATTTT. Translated, it gives CASSLDLSNTDTQYF.

CDR3 loop: CASSLAGTGSIYTF. DNA for the CDR3: TGTGCCAGCAGCTTAGCGGGGACAGGGTCTATCTACACCTTC. The chain uses TRBV7-3 and TRBJ1-2; TRBD1 agrees at 9 bases. The CDR3 consists of 14 residues. Germline CDR1 and CDR2: SGHTA and FQGTGA. The J segment lost 10 bases and the V segment lost 2 bases, leaving 8 bases of the junction unmatched.

About this clone itself: This specimen includes other DNA sequences encoding the same CDR3. This chain connects TRBV5-1 to TRBJ2-1, with TRBD2 matching over 7 bases. The V and J ends lost 0 bases and 4 bases, in that order; junction bases with no gene match: 1. The CDR3 totals 14 residues. Germline CDR1 is SGHRS and CDR2 is YFSETQ. The CDR3 sequence is CASSLGGSYNEQFF. CDR3 nucleotides: TGCGCCAGCAGCTTGGGCGGGAGTTACAATGAGCAGTTCTTC.

The chain recombines TRBV27 with TRBJ2-3, with a possible D match to TRBD2 (6 bases). The V end was cut by 4 bases, the J end by 0 bases, with 11 bases between. Germline CDR1 and CDR2: MNHEY and SMNVEV (reference sequence). The CDR3 is 15 amino acids. The CDR3 is CASSSPGLSTDTQYF. In nucleotides, the CDR3 is TGTGCCAGCAGTTCGCCGGGACTGAGCACAGATACGCAGTATTTT.

This rearrangement joins TRBV18 to TRBJ1-5, with a tentative D call TRBD1 (5 bases). V lost 3 bases, J lost 7 bases, and 13 bases lay in between. From germline, CDR1 is KGHSH and CDR2 LQKENI. The CDR3 runs to 14 residues. The CDR3 region is CASSPRVGDQPQHF. CDR3 nucleotides: TGTGCCAGCTCACCCAGGGTGGGCGACCAGCCCCAGCATTTT.

The chain is built from TRBV10-3 and TRBJ1-1; 8 bases are a match to TRBD1. CDR1 is ENHRY, CDR2 SYGVKD, per germline. The V segment lost 3 bases and the J segment 4 bases; nucleotides outside the gene matches: 10. CDR3 size: 16 residues. The CDR3: CAISDFRTGTGTEAFF. CDR3 nucleotide sequence: TGTGCCATCAGTGACTTCAGGACAGGGACGGGCACTGAAGCTTTCTTT.

The chain has TRBV7-9 and TRBJ2-5; TRBD1 agrees at 9 bases. This CDR3 spans 14 amino acids. After removal of 4 bases from V and 3 bases from J, the junction contained 3 bases not matched to a gene. Germline V gene lookup returns CDR1 SEHNR and CDR2 FQNEAQ (reference sequence). The CDR3 DNA is TGTGCCAGCAGCTCGGGACAGGGAGAAGAGACCCAGTACTTC. This sequence encodes CASSSGQGEETQYF.

The rearrangement uses TRBV5-4 and TRBJ1-2; D is unresolved. There are 15 residues in the CDR3. CDR1 and CDR2 from the germline V gene are SGHNT and YYREEE (reference sequence). Deletions cut 4 bases from V and 7 bases from J, with 20 bases between. The CDR3, as DNA: TGTGCCAGCAGCGGGGAGGGCAGGCTACGGCCTGGCTACACCTTC. Its protein product is CASSGEGRLRPGYTF. The full variable domain, rest sourced from reference TRBV5-4 and TRBJ1-2, is ETGVTQSPTHLIKTRGQQVTLRCSSQSGHNTVSWYQQALGQGPQFIFQYYREEENGRGNFPPRFSGLQFPNYSSELNVNALELDDSALYLCASSGEGRLRPGYTFGSGTRLTVV.

V is TRBV4-3 and J is TRBJ2-1; no reliable D call. Germline V gives CDR1 LGHNA, CDR2 YSLEER. V shed 1 base and J shed 9 bases, with 4 bases lying between them. The CDR3 covers 11 residues. In DNA, the CDR3 is TGCGCCAGCAGCCAAGGAGCTGAGCAGTTCTTC. Its protein product is CASSQGAEQFF.

The chain carries TRBV7-8 and TRBJ1-4; tentative D call: TRBD1 (5 bases). Germline V gene data show CDR1 as SGHVS and CDR2 as FQNEAQ. The CDR3 sequence is 15 residues long. Deletions cut 4 bases from V and 3 bases from J, with 12 bases between. CDR3 amino acids: CASSSGQSANEKLFF. The CDR3 DNA follows: TGTGCCAGCAGCTCCGGACAATCCGCTAATGAAAAACTGTTTTTT. Filled out from reference TRBV7-8 and TRBJ1-4, the complete variable domain reads GAGVSQSPRYKVAKRGQDVALRCDPISGHVSLFWYQQALGQGPEFLTYFQNEAQLDKSGLPSDRFFAERPEGSVSTLKIQRTQQEDSAVYLCASSSGQSANEKLFFGSGTQLSVL.

This chain connects TRBV5-1 to TRBJ1-4; D perhaps matches TRBD1 (5 bases). This CDR3 has 14 amino acids. Germline V gene sequence: CDR1 SGHRS, CDR2 YFSETQ. The V end was cut by 1 base, the J end by 2 bases, with 6 bases between. The CDR3 spells CASSLQGTNEKLFF. The DNA for the CDR3 is TGCGCCAGCAGCTTGCAGGGCACTAATGAAAAACTGTTTTTT.

The chain uses TRBV5-4 and TRBJ1-2; a possible D gene is TRBD1 (6 bases). V was shortened by 3 bases and J by 2 bases, with 8 bases between the two germline ends. CDR3 length equals 13 residues. Germline CDR1 reads SGHNT; CDR2 reads YYREEE (reference sequence). The CDR3 here is CASSSGQNYGYTF. As DNA, the CDR3 is TGTGCCAGCAGCTCCGGACAGAACTATGGCTACACCTTC. Combining the CDR3 with reference TRBV5-4 and TRBJ1-2 gives the whole variable domain ETGVTQSPTHLIKTRGQQVTLRCSSQSGHNTVSWYQQALGQGPQFIFQYYREEENGRGNFPPRFSGLQFPNYSSELNVNALELDDSALYLCASSSGQNYGYTFGSGTRLTVV.

In DNA, the CDR3 is TGTGCCAGCACCTCGAACCCAGGGGGCCCTGGCGAGCAGTACTTC. This translates into CASTSNPGGPGEQYF. V usage is TRBV6-5 and J usage is TRBJ2-7; 8 nucleotides align to TRBD1. V trimming: 7 bases; J trimming: 6 bases; junction bases outside the gene matches: 14. The CDR3 spans 15 residues. Germline-derived CDR1 and CDR2 are MNHEY and SVGAGI.

The chain is built from TRBV7-8 and TRBJ1-2; D unclear. The V gene's germline CDR1 is SGHVS and CDR2 FQNEAQ. The CDR3 contains 14 residues. V was pared by 1 base and J by 4 bases, with 10 bases between. The DNA for the CDR3 is TGTGCCAGCAGCTTAGGCCGGACTATCTATGGCTACACCTTC. Its protein is CASSLGRTIYGYTF.

This chain joins TRBV2 and TRBJ2-7; TRBD1 agrees at 10 bases. J lost 3 bases, V lost 4 bases, and 12 bases had no gene match. Per germline, CDR1 SNHLY and CDR2 FYNNEI. This CDR3 is built from 17 residues. CDR3 loop: CASSGERTGQGHYEQYF. CDR3 sequence (DNA): TGTGCCAGCAGTGGGGAACGAACGGGACAGGGGCACTACGAGCAGTACTTC.